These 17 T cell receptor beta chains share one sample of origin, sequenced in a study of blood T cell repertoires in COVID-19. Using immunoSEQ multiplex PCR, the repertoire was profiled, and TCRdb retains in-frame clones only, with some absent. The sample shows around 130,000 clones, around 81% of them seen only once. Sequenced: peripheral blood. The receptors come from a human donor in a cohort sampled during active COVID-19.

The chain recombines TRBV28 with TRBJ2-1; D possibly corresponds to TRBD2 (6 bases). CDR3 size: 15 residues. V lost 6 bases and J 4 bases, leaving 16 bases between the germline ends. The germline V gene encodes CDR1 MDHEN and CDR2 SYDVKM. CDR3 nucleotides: TGTGCCAGCAGCCTGGTCGGGGGAGTTTACAATGAGCAGTTCTTC. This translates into CASSLVGGVYNEQFF. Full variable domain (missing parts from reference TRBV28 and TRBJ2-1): DVKVTQSSRYLVKRTGEKVFLECVQDMDHENMFWYRQDPGLGLRLIYFSYDVKMKEKGDIPEGYSVSREKKERFSLILESASTNQTSMYLCASSLVGGVYNEQFFGPGTRLTVL.

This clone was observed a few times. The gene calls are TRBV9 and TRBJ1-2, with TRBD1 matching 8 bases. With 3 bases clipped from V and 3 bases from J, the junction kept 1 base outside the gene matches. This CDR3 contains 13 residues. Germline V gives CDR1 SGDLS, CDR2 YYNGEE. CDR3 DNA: TGTGCCAGCAGCGAGGGACAGGACTATGGCTACACCTTC. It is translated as CASSEGQDYGYTF.

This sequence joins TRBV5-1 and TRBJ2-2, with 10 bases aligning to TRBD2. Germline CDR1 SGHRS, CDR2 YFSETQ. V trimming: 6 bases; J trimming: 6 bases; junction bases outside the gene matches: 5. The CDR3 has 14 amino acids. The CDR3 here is CASTWGTSAGELFF. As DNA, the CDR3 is TGCGCCAGCACCTGGGGGACTAGCGCCGGGGAGCTGTTTTTT.

CDR3 nucleotide sequence: TGTGCCATCACCAGGAGCATCACCGCGACTAGCGGGGGAAAAAGCACAGATACGCAGTATTTT. This sequence encodes CAITRSITATSGGKSTDTQYF. The chain has TRBV10-3 and TRBJ2-3; the match to TRBD2 covers 12 bases. The J segment lost 0 bases and the V segment lost 7 bases, leaving 20 bases of the junction unmatched. The CDR3 totals 21 residues. Per the germline V gene, CDR1 is ENHRY and CDR2 is SYGVKD.

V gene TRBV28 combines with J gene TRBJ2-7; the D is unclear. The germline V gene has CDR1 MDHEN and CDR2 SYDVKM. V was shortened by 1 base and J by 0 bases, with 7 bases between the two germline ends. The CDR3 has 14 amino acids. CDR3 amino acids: CASSLSGYSYEQYF. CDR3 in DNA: TGTGCCAGCAGTTTATCCGGGTACTCCTACGAGCAGTACTTC. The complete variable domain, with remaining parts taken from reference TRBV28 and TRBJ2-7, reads DVKVTQSSRYLVKRTGEKVFLECVQDMDHENMFWYRQDPGLGLRLIYFSYDVKMKEKGDIPEGYSVSREKKERFSLILESASTNQTSMYLCASSLSGYSYEQYFGPGTRLTVT.

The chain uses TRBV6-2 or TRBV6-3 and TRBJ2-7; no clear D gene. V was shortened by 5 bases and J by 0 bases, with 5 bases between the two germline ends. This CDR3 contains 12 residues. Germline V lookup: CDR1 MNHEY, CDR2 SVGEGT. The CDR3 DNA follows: TGTGCCAGCAGTACTGCCTCCTACGAGCAGTACTTC. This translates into CASSTASYEQYF.

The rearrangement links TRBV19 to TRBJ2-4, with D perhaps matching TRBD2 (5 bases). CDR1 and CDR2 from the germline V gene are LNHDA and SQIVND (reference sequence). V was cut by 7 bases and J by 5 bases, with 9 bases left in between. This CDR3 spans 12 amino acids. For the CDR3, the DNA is TGTGCCAGTAAGGAGGTCCAAAACATTCAGTACTTC. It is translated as CASKEVQNIQYF.

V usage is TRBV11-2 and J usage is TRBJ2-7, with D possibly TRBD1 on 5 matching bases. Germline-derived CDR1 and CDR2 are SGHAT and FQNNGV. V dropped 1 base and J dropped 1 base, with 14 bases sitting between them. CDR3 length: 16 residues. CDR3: CASSLVMGPRSYEQYF. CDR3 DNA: TGTGCCAGCAGCTTAGTTATGGGGCCCCGGTCCTACGAGCAGTACTTC.

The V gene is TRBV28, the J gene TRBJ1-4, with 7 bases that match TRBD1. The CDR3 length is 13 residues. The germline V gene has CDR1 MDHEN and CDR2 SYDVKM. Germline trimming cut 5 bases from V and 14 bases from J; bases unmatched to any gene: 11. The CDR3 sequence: CASSPGTVLGLFF. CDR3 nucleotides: TGTGCCAGCAGTCCTGGGACAGTTTTAGGTCTGTTTTTT.

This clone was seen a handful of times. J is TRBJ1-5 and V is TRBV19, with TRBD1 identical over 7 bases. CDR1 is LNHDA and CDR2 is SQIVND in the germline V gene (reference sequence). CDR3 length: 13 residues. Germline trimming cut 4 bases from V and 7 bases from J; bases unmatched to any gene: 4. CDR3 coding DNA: TGTGCCAGTAGTACGACAGGGTACCAGCCCCAGCATTTT. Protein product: CASSTTGYQPQHF.

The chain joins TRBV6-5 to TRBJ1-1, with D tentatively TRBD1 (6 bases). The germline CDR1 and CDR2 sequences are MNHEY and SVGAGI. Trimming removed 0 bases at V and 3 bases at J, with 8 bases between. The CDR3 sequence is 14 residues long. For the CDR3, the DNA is TGTGCCAGCAGTTACTCCGAGGGGGACACTGAAGCTTTCTTT. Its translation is CASSYSEGDTEAFF.

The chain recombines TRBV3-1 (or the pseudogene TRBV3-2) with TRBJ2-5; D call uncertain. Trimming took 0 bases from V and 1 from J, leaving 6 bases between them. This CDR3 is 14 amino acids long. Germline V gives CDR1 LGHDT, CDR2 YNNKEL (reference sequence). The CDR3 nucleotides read TGTGCCAGCAGCCAAGATCTCGTCCAAGAGACCCAGTACTTC. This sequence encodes CASSQDLVQETQYF.

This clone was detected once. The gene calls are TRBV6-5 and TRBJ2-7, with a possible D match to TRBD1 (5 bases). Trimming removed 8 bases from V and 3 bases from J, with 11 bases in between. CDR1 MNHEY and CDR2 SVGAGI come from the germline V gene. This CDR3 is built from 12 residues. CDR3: CASGARHYEQYF. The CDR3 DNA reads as TGTGCCAGCGGGGCCAGACACTACGAGCAGTACTTC.

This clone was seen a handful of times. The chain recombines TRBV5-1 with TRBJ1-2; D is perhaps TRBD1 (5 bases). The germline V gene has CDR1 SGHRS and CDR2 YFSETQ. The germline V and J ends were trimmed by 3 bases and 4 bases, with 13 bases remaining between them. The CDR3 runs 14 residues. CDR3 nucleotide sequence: TGCGCCAGCAGCTCCGGACAAGCCATCTATGGCTACACCTTC. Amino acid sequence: CASSSGQAIYGYTF.

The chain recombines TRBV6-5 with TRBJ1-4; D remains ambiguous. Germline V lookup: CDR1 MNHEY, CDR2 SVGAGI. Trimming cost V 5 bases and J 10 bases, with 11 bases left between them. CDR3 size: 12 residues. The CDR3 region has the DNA TGTGCCAGCAGTCCCCCCGAGGGAAAACTGTTTTTT. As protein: CASSPPEGKLFF.

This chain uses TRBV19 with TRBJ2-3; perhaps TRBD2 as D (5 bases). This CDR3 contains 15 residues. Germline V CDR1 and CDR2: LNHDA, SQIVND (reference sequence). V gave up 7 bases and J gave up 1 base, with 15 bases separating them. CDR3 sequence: CASTPARAGTDTQYF. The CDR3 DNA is TGTGCCAGTACCCCAGCGAGGGCGGGCACAGATACGCAGTATTTT.

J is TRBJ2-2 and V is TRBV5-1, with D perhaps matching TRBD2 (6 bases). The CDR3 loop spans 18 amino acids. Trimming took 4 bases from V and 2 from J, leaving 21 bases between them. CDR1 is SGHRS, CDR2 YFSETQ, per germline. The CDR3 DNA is TGCGCCAGCAGCCCATCTTTTCCCGGGGGAACTAACACCGGGGAGCTGTTTTTT. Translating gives CASSPSFPGGTNTGELFF.